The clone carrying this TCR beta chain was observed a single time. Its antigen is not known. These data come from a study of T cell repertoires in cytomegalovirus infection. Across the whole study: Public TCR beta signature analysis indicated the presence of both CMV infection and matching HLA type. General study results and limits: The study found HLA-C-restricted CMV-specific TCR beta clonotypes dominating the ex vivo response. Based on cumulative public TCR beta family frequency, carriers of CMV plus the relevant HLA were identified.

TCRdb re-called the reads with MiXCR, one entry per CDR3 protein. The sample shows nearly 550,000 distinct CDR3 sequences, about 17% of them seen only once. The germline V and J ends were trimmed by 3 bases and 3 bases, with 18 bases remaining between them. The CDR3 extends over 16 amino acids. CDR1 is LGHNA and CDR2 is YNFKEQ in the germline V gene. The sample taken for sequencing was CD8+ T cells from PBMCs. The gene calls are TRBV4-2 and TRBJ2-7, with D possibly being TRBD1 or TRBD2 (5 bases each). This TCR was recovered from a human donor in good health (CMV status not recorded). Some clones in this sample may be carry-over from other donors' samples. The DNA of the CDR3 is TGTGCCAGCAGCCAGGCCTTTAGGGACGGCGGCTACGAGCAGTACTTC. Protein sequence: CASSQAFRDGGYEQYF.